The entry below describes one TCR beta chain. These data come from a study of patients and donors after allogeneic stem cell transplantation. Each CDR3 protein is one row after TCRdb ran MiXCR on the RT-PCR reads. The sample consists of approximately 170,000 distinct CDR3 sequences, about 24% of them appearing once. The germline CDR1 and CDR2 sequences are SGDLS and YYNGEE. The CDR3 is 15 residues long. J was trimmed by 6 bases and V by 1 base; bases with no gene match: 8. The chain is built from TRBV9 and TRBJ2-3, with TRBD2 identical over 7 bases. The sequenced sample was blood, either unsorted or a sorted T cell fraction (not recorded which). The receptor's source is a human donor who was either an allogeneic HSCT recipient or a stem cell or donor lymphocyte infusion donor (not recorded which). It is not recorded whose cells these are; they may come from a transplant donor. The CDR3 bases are TGTGCCAGCAGCGTACGGGCGGGAGCCGTCGATACGCAGTATTTT. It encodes CASSVRAGAVDTQYF.